The rows below give T cell receptor beta chains drawn from one sample of a study of blood T cell repertoires in COVID-19. The assay was immunoSEQ multiplex PCR, and TCRdb's table has in-frame clones only and misses some. The data contain 430,000 or so clones, 88% of them seen just once; the ten biggest clones take up approximately 1.5%. Input material: PBMCs or T cells enriched from blood (not recorded which). The receptors derive from a young woman who had been exposed to COVID-19. Both conserved end residues are part of each CDR3. D genes are given only for firm matches. Clone size is given for some rows only: seen once, a few or many times, or a class if the clone is expanded.

v_call: TRBV7-3
clone_size: NA
d_call: NA
j_call: TRBJ2-5
cdr3_aa: CASSPQAGFQETQYF
cdr3_nt: TGTGCCAGCAGCCCTCAGGCGGGATTCCAAGAGACCCAGTACTTC

v_call: TRBV5-6
clone_size: once
d_call: TRBD1
j_call: TRBJ1-5
cdr3_aa: CASSWMDRENQPQHF
cdr3_nt: TGTGCCAGCAGCTGGATGGACAGGGAAAATCAGCCCCAGCATTTT

v_call: TRBV14
clone_size: NA
d_call: TRBD2
j_call: TRBJ2-7
cdr3_aa: CASSPGLAAPGQVF
cdr3_nt: TGTGCCAGCAGCCCTGGACTAGCGGCCCCGGGACAGGTCTTC

v_call: TRBV5-1
clone_size: NA
d_call: TRBD2
j_call: TRBJ2-1
cdr3_aa: CASSLRTSGAYNEQFF
cdr3_nt: TGCGCCAGCAGCTTGAGGACTAGCGGGGCTTACAATGAGCAGTTCTTC

v_call: TRBV5-6
clone_size: NA
d_call: TRBD1
j_call: TRBJ1-5
cdr3_aa: CASSFWTGNSNQPQHF
cdr3_nt: TGTGCCAGCAGCTTTTGGACAGGGAATAGCAATCAGCCCCAGCATTTT

v_call: TRBV5-8
clone_size: NA
d_call: NA
j_call: TRBJ2-2
cdr3_aa: CASSLRIRRGNANTGELFF
cdr3_nt: TGTGCCAGCAGCTTGCGTATCCGCCGCGGGAACGCGAACACCGGGGAGCTGTTTTTT

v_call: TRBV28
clone_size: NA
d_call: NA
j_call: TRBJ1-3
cdr3_aa: CASFYQGGNTIYF
cdr3_nt: TGTGCCAGCTTTTATCAGGGTGGAAACACCATATATTTT

v_call: TRBV7-8
clone_size: NA
d_call: NA
j_call: TRBJ1-4
cdr3_aa: CASSSSAGTVVKLFF
cdr3_nt: TGTGCCAGCAGCTCAAGCGCGGGAACCGTTGTCAAACTGTTTTTT

v_call: TRBV18
clone_size: NA
d_call: NA
j_call: TRBJ2-3
cdr3_aa: CASSPEQGSDTQYF
cdr3_nt: TGTGCCAGCTCACCAGAGCAGGGGAGCGATACGCAGTATTTT

v_call: TRBV29-1
clone_size: once
d_call: TRBD1
j_call: TRBJ1-1
cdr3_aa: CSGAPGQPNTEAFF
cdr3_nt: TGCAGCGGCGCGCCGGGACAGCCAAACACTGAAGCTTTCTTT

v_call: TRBV24-1
clone_size: NA
d_call: NA
j_call: TRBJ2-1
cdr3_aa: CATSDLPGHFNEQFF
cdr3_nt: TGTGCCACCAGTGATTTGCCGGGACACTTCAATGAGCAGTTCTTC

v_call: TRBV2
clone_size: NA
d_call: TRBD1
j_call: TRBJ1-6
cdr3_aa: CASSRQGHNSPLHF
cdr3_nt: TGTGCCAGCAGCCGACAGGGGCATAATTCACCCCTCCACTTT

v_call: TRBV9
clone_size: NA
d_call: TRBD2
j_call: TRBJ2-1
cdr3_aa: CASSVVAGGYSYNEQFF
cdr3_nt: TGTGCCAGCAGCGTAGTGGCGGGGGGATACTCCTACAATGAGCAGTTCTTC

v_call: TRBV20-1
clone_size: NA
d_call: NA
j_call: TRBJ2-7
cdr3_aa: CSAYDYEQYF
cdr3_nt: TGCAGTGCCTACGACTACGAGCAGTACTTC

v_call: TRBV9
clone_size: NA
d_call: TRBD1
j_call: TRBJ2-7
cdr3_aa: CASSGNRDRGLYEQYF
cdr3_nt: TGTGCCAGCAGCGGAAACCGGGACAGGGGCCTCTACGAGCAGTACTTC

v_call: TRBV28
clone_size: NA
d_call: TRBD2
j_call: TRBJ2-3
cdr3_aa: CASSWDSGGPARADTQYF
cdr3_nt: TGTGCCAGCAGTTGGGATAGCGGGGGGCCCGCTCGTGCAGATACGCAGTATTTT

v_call: TRBV7-3
clone_size: NA
d_call: TRBD2
j_call: TRBJ2-7
cdr3_aa: CASSLSPTSGDYEQYF
cdr3_nt: TGTGCCAGCAGCTTAAGTCCGACTAGCGGGGACTACGAGCAGTACTTC

v_call: TRBV7-9
clone_size: NA
d_call: NA
j_call: TRBJ2-7
cdr3_aa: CASSPADRVNSYEQYF
cdr3_nt: TGTGCCAGCAGCCCCGCGGACAGAGTCAACTCCTACGAGCAGTACTTC

v_call: TRBV11-2
clone_size: NA
d_call: NA
j_call: TRBJ1-5
cdr3_aa: CASSPGGNQPQHF
cdr3_nt: TGTGCCAGCAGCCCAGGAGGGAATCAGCCCCAGCATTTT

v_call: TRBV3-1/TRBV3-2
clone_size: NA
d_call: NA
j_call: TRBJ2-3
cdr3_aa: CASSHRVDTQYF
cdr3_nt: TGTGCCAGCAGCCACAGGGTGGATACGCAGTATTTT

v_call: TRBV12-1
clone_size: NA
d_call: NA
j_call: TRBJ2-1
cdr3_aa: CASCRTSGSYVEQFF
cdr3_nt: TGTGCCAGTTGCCGGACTAGCGGGAGCTATGTTGAGCAGTTCTTC

v_call: TRBV7-2
clone_size: NA
d_call: NA
j_call: TRBJ1-1
cdr3_aa: CASSFGIGGTEAFF
cdr3_nt: TGTGCCAGCAGCTTCGGCATTGGAGGGACTGAAGCTTTCTTT

v_call: TRBV12-3/TRBV12-4
clone_size: NA
d_call: NA
j_call: TRBJ2-7
cdr3_aa: CASSFGVTYEQYF
cdr3_nt: TGTGCCAGCAGTTTCGGTGTCACCTACGAGCAGTACTTC

v_call: TRBV6-5
clone_size: NA
d_call: NA
j_call: TRBJ1-5
cdr3_aa: CASNTGMMSNQPQHF
cdr3_nt: TGTGCCAGCAATACAGGGATGATGAGCAATCAGCCCCAGCATTTT

v_call: TRBV25-1
clone_size: NA
d_call: TRBD1
j_call: TRBJ2-7
cdr3_aa: CASSELGTGQHEQYF
cdr3_nt: TGTGCCAGCAGTGAATTGGGGACAGGGCAACACGAGCAGTACTTC